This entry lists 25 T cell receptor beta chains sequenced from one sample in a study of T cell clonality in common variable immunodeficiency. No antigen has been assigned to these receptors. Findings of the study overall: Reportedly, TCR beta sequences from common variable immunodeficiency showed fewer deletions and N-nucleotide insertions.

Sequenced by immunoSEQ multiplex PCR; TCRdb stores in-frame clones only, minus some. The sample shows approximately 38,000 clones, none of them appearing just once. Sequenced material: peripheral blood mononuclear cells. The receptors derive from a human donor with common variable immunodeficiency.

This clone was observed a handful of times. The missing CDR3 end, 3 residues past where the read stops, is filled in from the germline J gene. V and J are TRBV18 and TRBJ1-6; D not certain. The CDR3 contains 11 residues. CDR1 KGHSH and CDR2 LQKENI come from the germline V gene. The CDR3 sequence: CASSPGFTLHF. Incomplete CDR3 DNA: TGTGCCAGCTCACCCGGTTTCACC.

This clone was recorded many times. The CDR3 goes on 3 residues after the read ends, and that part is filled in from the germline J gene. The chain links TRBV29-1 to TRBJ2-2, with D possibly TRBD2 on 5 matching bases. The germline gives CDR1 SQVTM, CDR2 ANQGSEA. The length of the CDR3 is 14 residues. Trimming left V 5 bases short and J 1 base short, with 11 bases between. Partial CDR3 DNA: TGCAGCGTTCCGGTGGCGGGGAACACCGGGGAG. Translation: CSVPVAGNTGE. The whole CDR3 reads CSVPVAGNTGELFF.

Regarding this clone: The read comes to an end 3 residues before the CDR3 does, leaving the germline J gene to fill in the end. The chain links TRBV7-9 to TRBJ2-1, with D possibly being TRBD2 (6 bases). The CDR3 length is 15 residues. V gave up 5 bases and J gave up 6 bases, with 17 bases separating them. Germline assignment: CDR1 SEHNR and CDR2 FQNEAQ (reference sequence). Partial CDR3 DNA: TGTGCCAGCAGCCCAACCGGGACTCAAGGCAATGAG. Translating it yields CASSPTGTQGNE. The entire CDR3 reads CASSPTGTQGNEQFF. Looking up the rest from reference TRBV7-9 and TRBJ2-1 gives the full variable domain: DTGVSQNPRHKITKRGQNVTFRCDPISEHNRLYWYRQTLGQGPEFLTYFQNEAQLEKSRLLSDRFSAERPKGSFSTLEIQRTEQGDSAMYLCASSPTGTQGNEQFFGPGTRLTVL.

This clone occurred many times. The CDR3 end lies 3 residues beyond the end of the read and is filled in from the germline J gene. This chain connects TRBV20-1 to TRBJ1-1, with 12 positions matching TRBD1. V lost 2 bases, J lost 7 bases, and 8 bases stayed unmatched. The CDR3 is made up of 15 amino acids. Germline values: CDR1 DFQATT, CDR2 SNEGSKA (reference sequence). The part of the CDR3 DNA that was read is TGCAGTGCTAGATCCCATGGGGACAGGGGGCATGAA. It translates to CSARSHGDRGHE. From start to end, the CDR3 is CSARSHGDRGHEAFF.

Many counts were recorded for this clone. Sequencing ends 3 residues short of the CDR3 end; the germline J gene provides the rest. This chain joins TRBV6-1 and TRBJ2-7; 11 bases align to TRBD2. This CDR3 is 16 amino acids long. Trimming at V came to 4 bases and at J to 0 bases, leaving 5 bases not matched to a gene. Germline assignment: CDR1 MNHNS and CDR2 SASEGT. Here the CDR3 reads CASSALLAGDSYEQYF. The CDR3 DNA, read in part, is TGTGCCAGCAGTGCCCTACTAGCGGGAGACTCCTACGAG.

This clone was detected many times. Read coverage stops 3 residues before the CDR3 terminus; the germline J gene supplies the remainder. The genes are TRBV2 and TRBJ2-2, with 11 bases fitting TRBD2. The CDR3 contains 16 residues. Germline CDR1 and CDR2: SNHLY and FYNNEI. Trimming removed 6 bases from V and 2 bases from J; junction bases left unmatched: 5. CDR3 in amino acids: CASRAGTSGNTGELFF. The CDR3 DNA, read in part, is TGTGCCAGCAGAGCCGGGACTAGCGGAAACACCGGGGAG.

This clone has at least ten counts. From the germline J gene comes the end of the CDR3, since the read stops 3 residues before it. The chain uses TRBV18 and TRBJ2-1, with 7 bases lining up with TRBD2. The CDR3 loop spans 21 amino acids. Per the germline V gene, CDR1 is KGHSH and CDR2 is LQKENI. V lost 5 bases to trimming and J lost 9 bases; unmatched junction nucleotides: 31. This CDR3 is CASSGIADASRRGEGLGEQFF. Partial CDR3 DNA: TGTGCCAGCTCAGGGATAGCGGACGCCTCTCGCCGGGGGGAGGGCCTTGGTGAG. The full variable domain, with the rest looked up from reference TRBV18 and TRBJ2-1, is NAGVMQNPRHLVRRRGQEARLRCSPMKGHSHVYWYRQLPEEGLKFMVYLQKENIIDESGMPKERFSAEFPKEGPSILRIQQVVRGDSAAYFCASSGIADASRRGEGLGEQFFGPGTRLTVL.

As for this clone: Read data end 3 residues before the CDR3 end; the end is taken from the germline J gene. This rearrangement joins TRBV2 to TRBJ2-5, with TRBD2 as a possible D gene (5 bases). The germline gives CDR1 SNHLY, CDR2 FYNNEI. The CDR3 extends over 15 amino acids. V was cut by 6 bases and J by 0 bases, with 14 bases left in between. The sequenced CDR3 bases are TGTGCCAGCAGCCCGGACTTGGGGAACCAAGAGACC. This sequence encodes CASSPDLGNQET. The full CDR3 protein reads CASSPDLGNQETQYF.

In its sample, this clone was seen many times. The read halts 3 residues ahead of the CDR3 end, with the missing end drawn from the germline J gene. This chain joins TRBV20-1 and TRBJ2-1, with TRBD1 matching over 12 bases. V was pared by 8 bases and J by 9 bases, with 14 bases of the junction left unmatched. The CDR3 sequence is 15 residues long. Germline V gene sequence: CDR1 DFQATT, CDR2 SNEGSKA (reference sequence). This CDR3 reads CSTEDRDRGLREQFF. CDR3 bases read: TGCAGTACGGAAGACCGGGACAGGGGGCTACGTGAG.

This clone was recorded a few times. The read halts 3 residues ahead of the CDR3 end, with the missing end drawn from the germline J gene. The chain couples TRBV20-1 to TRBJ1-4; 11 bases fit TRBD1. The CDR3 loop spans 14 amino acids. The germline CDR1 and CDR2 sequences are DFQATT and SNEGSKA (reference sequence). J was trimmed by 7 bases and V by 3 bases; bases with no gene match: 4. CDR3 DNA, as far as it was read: TGCAGTGCTAGTCGGACAGGGGGCGGTGAAAAA. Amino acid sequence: CSASRTGGGEK. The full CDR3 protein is CSASRTGGGEKLFF.

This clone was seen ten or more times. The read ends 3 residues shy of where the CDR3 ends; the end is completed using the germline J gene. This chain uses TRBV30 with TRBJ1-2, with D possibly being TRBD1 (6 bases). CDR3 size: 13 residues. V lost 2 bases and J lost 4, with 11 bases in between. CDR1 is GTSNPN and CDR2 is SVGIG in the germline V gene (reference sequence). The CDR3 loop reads CAWSRDTSYGYTF. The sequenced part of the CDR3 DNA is TGTGCCTGGAGTAGGGACACTAGCTATGGC. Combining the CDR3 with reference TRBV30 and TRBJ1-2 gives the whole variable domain SQTIHQWPATLVQPVGSPLSLECTVEGTSNPNLYWYRQAAGRGLQLLFYSVGIGQISSEVPQNLSASRPQDRQFILSSKKLLLSDSGFYLCAWSRDTSYGYTFGSGTRLTVV.

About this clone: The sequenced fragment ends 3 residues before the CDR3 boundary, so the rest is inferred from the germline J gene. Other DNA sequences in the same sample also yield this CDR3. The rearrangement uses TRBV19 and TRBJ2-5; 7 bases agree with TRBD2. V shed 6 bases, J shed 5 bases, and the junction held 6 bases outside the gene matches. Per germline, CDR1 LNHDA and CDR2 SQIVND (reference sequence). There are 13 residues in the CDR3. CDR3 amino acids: CASSGLVRETQYF. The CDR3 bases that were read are TGTGCCAGTAGCGGACTAGTCCGTGAGACC.

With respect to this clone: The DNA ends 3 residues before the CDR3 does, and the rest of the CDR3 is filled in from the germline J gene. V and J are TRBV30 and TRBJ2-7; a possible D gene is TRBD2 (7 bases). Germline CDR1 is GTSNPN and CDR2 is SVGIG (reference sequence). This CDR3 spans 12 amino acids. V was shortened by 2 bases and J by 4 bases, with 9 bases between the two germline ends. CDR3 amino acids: CAWSRGGYEQYF. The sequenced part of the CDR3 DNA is TGTGCCTGGAGTAGGGGGGGGTACGAG.

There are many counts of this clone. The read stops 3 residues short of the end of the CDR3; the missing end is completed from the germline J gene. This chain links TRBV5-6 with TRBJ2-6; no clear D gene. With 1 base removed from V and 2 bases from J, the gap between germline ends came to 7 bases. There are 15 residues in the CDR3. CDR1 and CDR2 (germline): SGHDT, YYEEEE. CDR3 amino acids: CASSLMSTGANVLTF. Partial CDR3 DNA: TGTGCCAGCAGCTTGATGTCAACTGGGGCCAACGTC. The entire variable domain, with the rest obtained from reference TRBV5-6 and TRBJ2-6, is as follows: DAGVTQSPTHLIKTRGQQVTLRCSPKSGHDTVSWYQQALGQGPQFIFQYYEEEERQRGNFPDRFSGHQFPNYSSELNVNALLLGDSALYLCASSLMSTGANVLTFGAGSRLTVL.

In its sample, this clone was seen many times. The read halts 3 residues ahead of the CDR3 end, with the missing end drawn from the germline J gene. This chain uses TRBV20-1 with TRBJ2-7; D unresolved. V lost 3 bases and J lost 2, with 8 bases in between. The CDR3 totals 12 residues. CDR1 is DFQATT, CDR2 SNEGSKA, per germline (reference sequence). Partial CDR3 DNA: TGCAGTGCTAGCAGTGAGGCCTACGAG. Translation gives CSASSEAYE. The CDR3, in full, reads CSASSEAYEQYF.

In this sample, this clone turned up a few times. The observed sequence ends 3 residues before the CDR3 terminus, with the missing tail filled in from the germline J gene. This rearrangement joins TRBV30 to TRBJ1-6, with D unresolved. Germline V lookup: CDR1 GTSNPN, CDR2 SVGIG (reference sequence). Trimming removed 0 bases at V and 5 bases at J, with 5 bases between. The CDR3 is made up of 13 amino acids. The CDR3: CAWSVQNNSPLHF. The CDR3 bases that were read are TGTGCCTGGAGTGTACAGAATAATTCACCC.

Incomplete CDR3 DNA: TGTGCCAGCAGTGCCTATCAGGGTTCTGAA. This sequence encodes CASSAYQGSE. The full CDR3 is CASSAYQGSEAFF. The J gene is TRBJ1-1, the V gene TRBV6-1, with TRBD1 as a possible D gene (5 bases). Coverage ceases 3 residues before the CDR3 finishes, and the germline J gene fills in the end. The CDR3 has 13 residues. Per the germline V gene, CDR1 is MNHNS and CDR2 is SASEGT. V lost 4 bases to trimming and J lost 6 bases, with 12 bases between them.

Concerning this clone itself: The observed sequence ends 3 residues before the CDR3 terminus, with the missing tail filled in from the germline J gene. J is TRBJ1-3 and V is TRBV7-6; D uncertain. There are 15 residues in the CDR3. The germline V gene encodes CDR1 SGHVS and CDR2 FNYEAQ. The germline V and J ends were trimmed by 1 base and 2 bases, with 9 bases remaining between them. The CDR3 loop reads CASSLVQQAGNTIYF. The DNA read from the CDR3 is TGTGCCAGCAGCTTAGTTCAACAAGCTGGAAACACC.

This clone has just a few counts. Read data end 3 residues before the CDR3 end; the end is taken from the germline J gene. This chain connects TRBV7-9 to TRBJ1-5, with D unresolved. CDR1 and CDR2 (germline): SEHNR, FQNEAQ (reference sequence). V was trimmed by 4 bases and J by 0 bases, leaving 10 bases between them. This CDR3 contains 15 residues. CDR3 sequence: CASSSTDNSNQPQHF. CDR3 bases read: TGTGCCAGCAGCTCTACAGACAATAGCAATCAGCCC.

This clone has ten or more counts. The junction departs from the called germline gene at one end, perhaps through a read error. The CDR3 is CASSQDRSGGYNEQFF. The sequenced CDR3 bases are TGCGCCAGCAGCCAAGATAGGTCCGGCGGGTACAATGAG. The chain is built from TRBV4-2 and TRBJ2-1; D is possibly TRBD2 (5 bases). Read data end 3 residues before the CDR3 end; the end is taken from the germline J gene. This CDR3 is 16 amino acids long. Germline V gene lookup returns CDR1 LGHNA and CDR2 YNFKEQ.

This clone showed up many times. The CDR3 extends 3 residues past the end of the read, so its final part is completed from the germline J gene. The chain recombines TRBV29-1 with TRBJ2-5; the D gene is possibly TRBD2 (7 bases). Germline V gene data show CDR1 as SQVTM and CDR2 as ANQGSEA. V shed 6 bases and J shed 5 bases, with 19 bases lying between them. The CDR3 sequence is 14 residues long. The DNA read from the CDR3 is TGCAGCGTAAGGGGCAAGGGGGGGACGGAGACC. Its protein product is CSVRGKGGTET. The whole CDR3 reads CSVRGKGGTETQYF.

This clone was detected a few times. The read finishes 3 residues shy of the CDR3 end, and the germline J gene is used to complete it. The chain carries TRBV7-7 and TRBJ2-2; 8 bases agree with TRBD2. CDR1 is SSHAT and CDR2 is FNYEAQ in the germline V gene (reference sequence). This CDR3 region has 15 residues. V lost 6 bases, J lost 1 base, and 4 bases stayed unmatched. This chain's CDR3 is CASSGAGVNTGELFF. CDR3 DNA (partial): TGTGCCAGCAGTGGAGCGGGGGTGAACACCGGGGAG.

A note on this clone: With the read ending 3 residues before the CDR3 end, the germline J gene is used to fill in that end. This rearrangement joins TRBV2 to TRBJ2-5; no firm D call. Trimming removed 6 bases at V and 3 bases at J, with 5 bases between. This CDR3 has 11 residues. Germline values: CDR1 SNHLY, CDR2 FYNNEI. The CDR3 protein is CASSPEETQYF. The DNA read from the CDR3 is TGTGCCAGCAGCCCTGAAGAGACC.

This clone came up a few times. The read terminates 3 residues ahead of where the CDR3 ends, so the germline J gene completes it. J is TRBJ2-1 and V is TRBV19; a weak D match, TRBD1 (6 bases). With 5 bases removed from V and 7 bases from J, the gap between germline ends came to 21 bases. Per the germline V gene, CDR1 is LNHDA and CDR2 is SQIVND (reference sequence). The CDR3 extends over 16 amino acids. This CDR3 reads CASSHPLGASDNEQFF. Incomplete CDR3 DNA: TGTGCCAGTAGTCACCCTTTGGGGGCCTCGGATAATGAG.

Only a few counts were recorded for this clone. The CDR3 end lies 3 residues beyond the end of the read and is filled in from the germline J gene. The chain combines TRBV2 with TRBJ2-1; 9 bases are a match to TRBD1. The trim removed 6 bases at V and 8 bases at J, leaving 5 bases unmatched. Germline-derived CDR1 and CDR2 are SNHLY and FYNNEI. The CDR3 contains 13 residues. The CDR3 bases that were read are TGTGCCAGCAGGGACAGGGGTGACGATGAG. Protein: CASRDRGDDE. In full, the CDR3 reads CASRDRGDDEQFF.